This T cell receptor (beta chain) was retrieved from a study of cytomegalovirus exposure and HLA in healthy donors. Both 60 Vbeta primers and 13 Jbeta primers went into the PCR. Profiling relied on immunoSEQ multiplex PCR, and the TCRdb table lists in-frame clones only, not all of them. The sample yields around 160,000 clones, over 75% seen once. CDR1 is MGHDK, CDR2 SYGVNS, per germline. Losses at the gene ends were 6 bases for V and 5 bases for J; bases not matched to a gene: 2. The CDR3 sequence is 13 residues long. V gene TRBV25-1 combines with J gene TRBJ1-3, with 9 bases fitting TRBD1. This sequence was found in a man between 18 and 29 years old in good health and CMV-seropositive. The specimen sequenced was PBMCs. The CDR3, as DNA: TGTGCCAGCAGGGGGACAGGGCGAAACACCATATATTTT. Translating it yields CASRGTGRNTIYF.